The 5 T cell receptor beta chains below all came from one sample that was sequenced in a study of blood T cell repertoires in COVID-19. This table comes from immunoSEQ multiplex PCR, and its TCRdb copy is limited to in-frame clones, with some not included. The sample contains roughly 300,000 clones, under 90% of which appear only once. The sample taken for sequencing was PBMCs or T cells enriched from blood (not recorded which). The source of these receptors is a man aged 25 to 45 who had recovered from COVID-19.

The table lists this clone with a few counts. J is TRBJ1-6 and V is TRBV5-1; possibly TRBD1 for D (5 bases). Trimming cost V 1 base and J 8 bases, with 10 bases left between them. Germline V gives CDR1 SGHRS, CDR2 YFSETQ. This CDR3 is built from 14 residues. CDR3 DNA: TGCGCCAGCAGCTTGACGACAGCTTATTCACCCCTCCACTTT. It yields the protein CASSLTTAYSPLHF.

The chain has TRBV5-1 and TRBJ1-3, with D uncertain. V was pared by 0 bases and J by 0 bases, with 10 bases between. The CDR3 extends over 16 amino acids. The germline gives CDR1 SGHRS, CDR2 YFSETQ. Here the CDR3 DNA reads TGCGCCAGCAGCTTGGGCGAATCCATCTCTGGAAACACCATATATTTT. It specifies CASSLGESISGNTIYF. Complete variable domain (other parts from reference TRBV5-1 and TRBJ1-3): KAGVTQTPRYLIKTRGQQVTLSCSPISGHRSVSWYQQTPGQGLQFLFEYFSETQRNKGNFPGRFSGRQFSNSRSEMNVSTLELGDSALYLCASSLGESISGNTIYFGEGSWLTVV.

The chain uses TRBV13 and TRBJ1-3; no clear D. The V gene lost 3 bases and the J gene lost 2 bases, with 8 bases spanning the gap. The CDR3 contains 14 residues. Germline values: CDR1 PRHDT, CDR2 FYEKMQ (reference sequence). The CDR3 DNA sequence: TGTGCCAGCAGCTTCGTGCTAACTGGAAACACCATATATTTT. Encoded protein: CASSFVLTGNTIYF.

This chain connects TRBV6-5 to TRBJ2-2, with D perhaps matching TRBD1 (6 bases). Germline-derived CDR1 and CDR2 are MNHEY and SVGAGI. Trimming took 5 bases from V and 6 from J, leaving 16 bases between them. This CDR3 has 15 amino acids. CDR3 DNA sequence: TGTGCCAGCAGTAAGGCAGGGGCGCTGCCCGGGGAGCTGTTTTTT. This gives the protein CASSKAGALPGELFF.

The rearrangement links TRBV5-1 to TRBJ2-3; possible D gene TRBD1, 5 bases. The CDR3 runs to 16 residues. The V and J ends lost 0 bases and 0 bases respectively, with 11 bases between them. Germline CDR1 is SGHRS and CDR2 is YFSETQ. The CDR3 is CASSLGVGASTDTQYF. CDR3 nucleotide sequence: TGCGCCAGCAGCTTGGGGGTAGGGGCCAGCACAGATACGCAGTATTTT.